This T cell receptor beta chain was found in a study of lymphopenia after photon versus proton radiotherapy. Produced via immunoSEQ multiplex PCR; TCRdb's table is partial and in-frame only. The data show 70,000 or so clones, under 95% seen once. The CDR3 is 13 residues long. Germline loops: CDR1 MGHDK, CDR2 SYGVNS. Trimming stripped 6 bases from V and 4 bases from J, with 10 bases between. This clone showed up just a few times. The genes are TRBV25-1 and TRBJ1-5; a possible D gene is TRBD1 (6 bases). Specimen: peripheral blood, collected from a patient treated with photon-based radiotherapy. This TCR was recovered from a woman aged 40-49 years with cholangiocarcinoma. CDR3 in amino acids: CASSIGGNQPQHF. The CDR3 region has the DNA TGTGCCAGCAGCATAGGGGGGAATCAGCCCCAGCATTTT.